This TCR beta chain was sequenced during a study of blood T cell repertoires in COVID-19. Assay used: immunoSEQ multiplex PCR; TCRdb lists only in-frame clones, some missing. The table includes some 120,000 clones, more than 75% detected once. Germline V gene sequence: CDR1 SNHLY, CDR2 FYNNEI. V lost 6 bases to trimming and J lost 2 bases; unmatched junction nucleotides: 6. The CDR3 covers 15 residues. The receptor was isolated from a human donor in a cohort sampled during active COVID-19. This rearrangement joins TRBV2 to TRBJ1-3; 8 bases are shared with TRBD1. Material: peripheral blood. The CDR3 DNA reads as TGTGCCAGCAGCCTCGGACAGGGAACTGGAAACACCATATATTTT. Residues: CASSLGQGTGNTIYF. The variable domain in full, completed from reference TRBV2 and TRBJ1-3, reads EPEVTQTPSHQVTQMGQEVILRCVPISNHLYFYWYRQILGQKVEFLVSFYNNEISEKSEIFDDQFSVERPDGSNFTLKIRSTKLEDSAMYFCASSLGQGTGNTIYFGEGSWLTVV.